This entry features one T cell receptor beta chain sequence. Its antigen is unknown. With 5 bases removed from V and 5 bases from J, the gap between germline ends came to 15 bases. Looked up from germline, CDR1 is MDHEN and CDR2 is SYDVKM. The CDR3 has 14 amino acids. The source of the sample is a study of shared clonotypes between healthy human individuals. General study results and limits: Across a handful of donors, naive CD4 shared approximately 4.5%, naive CD8 more than 3%, memory CD4 about 2.5%, memory CD8 0.4%. The four-donor shared clonotypes exceeded non-shared clonotypes in generation probability, with non-shared ones scoring lower.

Execution of the assay was at deep level. Assay used: immunoSEQ multiplex PCR; TCRdb lists only in-frame clones, some missing. The sample shows a few million clones, about 93% of them seen only once. CD8 cells classed as naive were CD45RO-negative and positively selected for CCR7, excluding terminally differentiated effector memory CD45RA+ cells. This clonotype was sampled from a man aged 18 to 29 in good health. Some clones in this sample may be carry-over from other donors' samples. This chain links TRBV28 with TRBJ1-2, with D possibly TRBD1 on 5 matching bases. The sample comprised naive CD8+ T cells from PBMCs. The CDR3 loop reads CASSPSGGWYGYTF. Written as DNA, the CDR3 is TGTGCCAGCAGTCCCTCTGGGGGATGGTATGGCTACACCTTC.